The 10 T cell receptor beta chains in this list originate from one sample, sequenced in a study of T-cell memory formation after mild COVID-19. Each CDR3 protein gets one entry after TCRdb re-called the 5' RACE reads with MiXCR. The table includes roughly 100,000 distinct CDR3 sequences, roughly 12% detected once. Sequenced material: PBMCs or a T cell subset sorted from them (not recorded which). These TCRs come from an adult woman who had mild COVID-19 (a few samples of this study predate the infection). Cell type and time point are not known.

This chain connects TRBV4-1 to TRBJ2-1; D might be TRBD2 (6 bases). V lost 1 base and J 3 bases, leaving 10 bases between the germline ends. The CDR3 totals 15 residues. CDR1 is MGHRA, CDR2 YSYEKL, per germline. CDR3 bases: TGCGCCAGCAGCCAAGTTCCCGGGGGCTACAATGAGCAGTTCTTC. Translation gives CASSQVPGGYNEQFF.

The V and J genes are TRBV12-3 or TRBV12-4 and TRBJ1-1; D unresolved. CDR3 length: 12 amino acids. V was cut by 5 bases and J by 0 bases, with 4 bases left in between. CDR3 sequence: CASSRMNTEAFF. The CDR3 bases are TGTGCCAGCAGTCGCATGAACACTGAAGCTTTCTTT.

The chain combines TRBV7-9 with TRBJ2-1; 10 bases line up with TRBD2. V trimming: 4 bases; J trimming: 5 bases; junction bases outside the gene matches: 8. CDR1 and CDR2 from the germline V gene are SEHNR and FQNEAQ (reference sequence). The CDR3 has 16 amino acids. CDR3 protein: CASSSYSSGGNNEQFF. In DNA, the CDR3 is TGTGCCAGCAGCTCGTACTCTAGCGGGGGAAACAATGAGCAGTTCTTC.

In this sample, this clonotype turned up a few times. As DNA, the CDR3 is TGTGCCAGCAGCCAGGACCTCTACGAGCAGTACTTC. This encodes CASSQDLYEQYF. The chain uses TRBV7-9 and TRBJ2-7, with D uncertain. This CDR3 region has 12 residues. Trimming removed 5 bases at V and 3 bases at J, with 8 bases between. Germline CDR1 and CDR2: SEHNR and FQNEAQ (reference sequence). Supplemented by reference TRBV7-9 and TRBJ2-7, the full variable domain reads DTGVSQNPRHKITKRGQNVTFRCDPISEHNRLYWYRQTLGQGPEFLTYFQNEAQLEKSRLLSDRFSAERPKGSFSTLEIQRTEQGDSAMYLCASSQDLYEQYFGPGTRLTVT.

The chain has TRBV20-1 and TRBJ1-2, with a tentative D call TRBD1 (6 bases). This CDR3 is built from 14 residues. Looked up from germline, CDR1 is DFQATT and CDR2 is SNEGSKA (reference sequence). V lost 3 bases, J lost 2 bases, and 13 bases lay in between. The CDR3 loop reads CSARPGGLNYGYTF. In DNA, the CDR3 is TGCAGTGCTAGGCCCGGGGGCTTGAACTATGGCTACACCTTC.

This clonotype was recorded once. A much larger clone differs by one base, so this may be a read error. The rearrangement links TRBV4-3 to TRBJ2-1; no reliable D call. The germline gives CDR1 LGHNA, CDR2 YSLEER. The germline V and J ends were trimmed by 0 bases and 6 bases, with 15 bases remaining between them. This CDR3 has 16 amino acids. The CDR3 DNA reads TGCGCCAGCAGCCAAGATCGCGGCGTCGCCGTCAATGAGCAGTTCTTC. Translated, it gives CASSQDRGVAVNEQFF.

The rearrangement joins TRBV3-1 to TRBJ1-2, with D possibly matching TRBD1 (6 bases). The CDR3 is 15 amino acids. V shed 3 bases and J shed 4 bases, with 15 bases lying between them. The germline CDR1 and CDR2 sequences are LGHDT and YNNKEL (reference sequence). CDR3 sequence reads: CASSHLPGTFYGYTF. The CDR3 nucleotides are TGTGCCAGCAGCCACCTCCCCGGGACATTCTATGGCTACACCTTC. Looking up the rest from reference TRBV3-1 and TRBJ1-2 gives the full variable domain: DTAVSQTPKYLVTQMGNDKSIKCEQNLGHDTMYWYKQDSKKFLKIMFSYNNKELIINETVPNRFSPKSPDKAHLNLHINSLELGDSAVYFCASSHLPGTFYGYTFGSGTRLTVV.

This rearrangement joins TRBV12-3 or TRBV12-4 to TRBJ1-2; no firm D call. Deletions cut 2 bases from V and 8 bases from J, with 9 bases between. The CDR3 is 12 amino acids. The CDR3 DNA sequence: TGTGCCAGCAGTTTAAGGGCGGAGGGCTACACCTTC. It translates to CASSLRAEGYTF.

The gene calls are TRBV11-2 and TRBJ1-2; D remains ambiguous. The CDR3 covers 13 residues. CDR1 is SGHAT and CDR2 is FQNNGV in the germline V gene. Trimming removed 2 bases at V and 4 bases at J, with 8 bases between. CDR3 region: CASSLSVGYGYTF. CDR3 DNA sequence: TGTGCCAGCAGCTTATCGGTTGGCTATGGCTACACCTTC.

V is TRBV9 and J is TRBJ2-1; 13 bases align to TRBD2. The V gene end was trimmed by 3 bases and the J gene end by 6 bases; junction bases not matched to a gene: 9. CDR3 length: 17 residues. Per the germline V gene, CDR1 is SGDLS and CDR2 is YYNGEE. As DNA, the CDR3 is TGTGCCAGCAGCGAGATACTAGCGGGGGGGCCGGGCAATGAGCAGTTCTTC. This encodes CASSEILAGGPGNEQFF.